This T cell receptor beta chain was sequenced during a study of blood T cell repertoires in COVID-19. Study information: COVID-19 samples collected from the United States, Italy and Spain covered acute and convalescent phases. T cells, B-cell-depleted T cells, or PBMCs supplied cDNA or gDNA.

In the authors' methods: Using reference gene primer amplification, nucleated cell counts were estimated. Profiling relied on immunoSEQ multiplex PCR, and the TCRdb table lists in-frame clones only, not all of them. V and J calls and clone size follow that table, whereas D and trimming were derived from the DNA. This table holds approximately 70,000 clones, 65% to 85% found once. The CDR3 is 12 residues long. Germline V gene lookup returns CDR1 LGHNA and CDR2 YSLEER. Trimming took off 4 bases at V and 9 bases at J, with 10 bases between the two ends. The rearrangement uses TRBV4-3 and TRBJ1-3; D remains unclear. The sequence was obtained from a woman between 45 and 60 years old with acute or convalescent COVID-19. Sequencing was carried out using peripheral blood. This chain's CDR3 is CASSRSGGTIYF. The CDR3 coding sequence is TGCGCCAGCAGCCGTTCGGGAGGCACCATATATTTT.